These 5 T cell receptor beta chains were all obtained from the same sample, sequenced in a study of blood T cells in healthy people across ages. A sample-barcoded 5' primer and a J-beta primer mix were used in a second PCR of roughly 7 to 11 cycles. MiXCR, run by TCRdb on the 5' RACE reads, gives a single entry per CDR3 protein. This repertoire shows about 1.8 million distinct CDR3 sequences, less than 50% found once; its top ten account for approximately 2.1%. Sequenced: blood. The origin of the receptors is a woman between 40 and 55 years old in good health.

The chain is built from TRBV29-1 and TRBJ2-7; a possible D gene is TRBD2 (6 bases). The closer fit of TRBJ2-5 to the DNA end suggests the J call may be wrong. CDR3 length: 13 residues. CDR1 and CDR2 (germline): SQVTM, ANQGSEA. The CDR3 here is CSVAGRLGETQYF. CDR3 DNA sequence: TGCAGCGTGGCGGGACGCCTAGGAGAGACCCAGTACTTC.

The gene calls are TRBV29-1 and TRBJ2-7; 8 bases align to TRBD2. From germline, CDR1 is SQVTM and CDR2 ANQGSEA. CDR3 size: 14 residues. Written as DNA, the CDR3 is TGCAGTCCGGGGGGGGTTGAAATGAGCTACGAGCAGTACTTC. As protein: CSPGGVEMSYEQYF.

The chain couples TRBV7-9 to TRBJ1-1; the D gene is possibly TRBD1 (6 bases). V lost 5 bases and J 0 bases, leaving 10 bases between the germline ends. The CDR3 extends over 14 amino acids. The germline CDR1 and CDR2 sequences are SEHNR and FQNEAQ (reference sequence). The CDR3 here is CASSTQGMNTEAFF. The CDR3 DNA sequence: TGTGCCAGCAGCACCCAGGGGATGAACACTGAAGCTTTCTTT.

The gene calls are TRBV20-1 and TRBJ1-2; 7 bases map to TRBD1. With V trimmed by 5 bases and J by 0 bases, 6 bases remained unmatched. The CDR3 is made up of 14 amino acids. The germline CDR1 and CDR2 sequences are DFQATT and SNEGSKA (reference sequence). The CDR3 region has the DNA TGCAGTGCTTACGGGACAGAAACTAACTATGGCTACACCTTC. Residues: CSAYGTETNYGYTF.

This chain joins TRBV27 and TRBJ2-3; 13 bases are a match to TRBD2. V trimming: 3 bases; J trimming: 0 bases; junction bases outside the gene matches: 6. From germline, CDR1 is MNHEY and CDR2 SMNVEV (reference sequence). This CDR3 has 18 amino acids. The CDR3 reads CASSLPGTSGASTDTQYF. CDR3 bases: TGTGCCAGCAGTTTGCCCGGGACTAGCGGGGCGAGCACAGATACGCAGTATTTT.